A selection of T cell receptor beta chains follows, all from one sample in a study of beta chain features in type 1 diabetes. TCRdb's table, derived via immunoSEQ multiplex PCR, lists solely in-frame clones and lacks some. The table lists about 620,000 clones, 15% to 18% of them singletons. The sample comprised naive CD4+ T cells from blood. The receptors stem from a man in his late teens or twenties in good health. Each CDR3 is given with its conserved first and last residue. The order of the fields is clone size, D gene, V gene, J gene, CDR3 protein, CDR3 DNA. A D gene is named only where the DNA matches it firmly. Only some rows state a clone size, as once, few, many or a class for expanded clones.

size: NA; D: NA; V: TRBV5-4; J: TRBJ2-5; CDR3: CASSLGTTFQETQYF; DNA: TGTGCCAGCAGCTTGGGGACGACCTTCCAAGAGACCCAGTACTTC
size: few; D: NA; V: TRBV5-4; J: TRBJ2-7; CDR3: CASSLRERSAYEQYF; DNA: TGTGCCAGCAGCTTGCGGGAGCGGTCGGCCTACGAGCAGTACTTC
size: NA; D: NA; V: TRBV7-2; J: TRBJ1-1; CDR3: CASKLLGILNTEAFF; DNA: TGTGCCAGCAAACTCCTGGGAATCCTCAACACTGAAGCTTTCTTT
size: NA; D: NA; V: TRBV29-1; J: TRBJ1-6; CDR3: CSVRGLESNSPLHF; DNA: TGCAGCGTCAGGGGACTCGAATCAAATTCACCCCTCCACTTT
size: few; D: NA; V: TRBV6-5; J: TRBJ1-4; CDR3: CATRPGKHEKLFF; DNA: TGTGCCACCAGGCCAGGGAAACATGAAAAACTGTTTTTT
size: few; D: TRBD1; V: TRBV10-3; J: TRBJ2-1; CDR3: CAISESGTGPYNEQFF; DNA: TGTGCCATCAGCGAGAGTGGGACAGGGCCCTACAATGAGCAGTTCTTC
size: few; D: TRBD2; V: TRBV5-1; J: TRBJ2-1; CDR3: CASSLVGTSGTEQFF; DNA: TGCGCCAGCAGCTTGGTCGGGACTAGTGGGACTGAGCAGTTCTTC
size: many; D: NA; V: TRBV14; J: TRBJ2-1; CDR3: CASSQDNSSYNEQFF; DNA: TGTGCCAGCAGCCAAGATAACAGCTCCTACAATGAGCAGTTCTTC
size: NA; D: TRBD1; V: TRBV29-1; J: TRBJ2-7; CDR3: CSVVWRQGNEQYF; DNA: TGCAGCGTTGTCTGGCGACAGGGGAACGAGCAGTACTTC
size: NA; D: NA; V: TRBV7-2; J: TRBJ2-3; CDR3: CASSLMYGSTDTQYF; DNA: TGTGCCAGCAGCTTAATGTACGGGAGCACAGATACGCAGTATTTT
size: few; D: NA; V: TRBV14; J: TRBJ2-4; CDR3: CASSQESWGNIQYF; DNA: TGTGCCAGCAGCCAAGAGTCGTGGGGGAACATTCAGTACTTC
size: few; D: TRBD1; V: TRBV20-1; J: TRBJ2-5; CDR3: CSAGTEETQYF; DNA: TGCAGTGCCGGGACAGAAGAGACCCAGTACTTC
size: NA; D: NA; V: TRBV7-2; J: TRBJ1-6; CDR3: CASSLSFQGISNSPLHF; DNA: TGTGCCAGCAGCTTAAGTTTCCAGGGGATAAGTAATTCACCCCTCCACTTT
size: few; D: NA; V: TRBV5-6; J: TRBJ1-4; CDR3: CASSLDSSNEKLFF; DNA: TGTGCCAGCAGCTTGGACAGCTCTAATGAAAAACTGTTTTTT
size: NA; D: NA; V: TRBV7-9; J: TRBJ1-2; CDR3: CASSATDSYGGYTF; DNA: TGTGCCAGCAGCGCTACGGACAGCTATGGAGGCTACACCTTC
size: many; D: NA; V: TRBV7-2; J: TRBJ2-2; CDR3: CASKDTDYTGELFF; DNA: TGTGCCAGCAAGGATACAGACTACACCGGGGAGCTGTTTTTT
size: NA; D: NA; V: TRBV28; J: TRBJ1-1; CDR3: CASSLLQGGNTEAFF; DNA: TGTGCCAGCAGTTTATTGCAGGGCGGGAACACTGAAGCTTTCTTT
size: NA; D: TRBD1; V: TRBV18; J: TRBJ1-4; CDR3: CASSVDRGTTNEKLFF; DNA: TGTGCCAGCTCAGTCGACAGGGGTACCACTAATGAAAAACTGTTTTTT
size: NA; D: TRBD2; V: TRBV4-3; J: TRBJ2-5; CDR3: CASSQRTSGRAETQYF; DNA: TGCGCCAGCAGCCAACGGACTAGCGGGAGAGCAGAGACCCAGTACTTC
size: NA; D: NA; V: TRBV7-2; J: TRBJ1-4; CDR3: CASSSEGRGREKLFF; DNA: TGTGCCAGCAGCTCGGAGGGGAGAGGGCGGGAAAAACTGTTTTTT
size: few; D: TRBD1; V: TRBV27; J: TRBJ1-5; CDR3: CASSANRGRDIGPQHF; DNA: TGTGCCAGCAGTGCTAACAGGGGGCGCGATATAGGGCCCCAGCATTTT
size: NA; D: TRBD1; V: TRBV6-5; J: TRBJ2-4; CDR3: CASRPGQGQGNIQYF; DNA: TGTGCCAGCAGACCCGGACAGGGCCAAGGGAACATTCAGTACTTC
size: few; D: NA; V: TRBV2; J: TRBJ2-7; CDR3: CASSLDRLIYEQYF; DNA: TGTGCCAGCAGCCTGGACAGACTCATCTACGAGCAGTACTTC
size: few; D: TRBD2; V: TRBV27; J: TRBJ2-7; CDR3: CASSDLLAGVPEQYF; DNA: TGTGCCAGCAGCGACCTTCTAGCGGGAGTGCCCGAGCAGTACTTC
size: NA; D: NA; V: TRBV7-9; J: TRBJ1-2; CDR3: CASSVTGTAVIGYTF; DNA: TGTGCCAGCAGCGTAACCGGGACGGCGGTCATTGGCTACACCTTC
size: few; D: NA; V: TRBV5-4; J: TRBJ2-6; CDR3: CASSIRRTGANVLTF; DNA: TGTGCCAGCAGCATTAGAAGGACTGGGGCCAACGTCCTGACTTTC
size: NA; D: NA; V: TRBV7-2; J: TRBJ2-2; CDR3: CASSLGTGELFF; DNA: TGTGCCAGCAGCTTAGGCACCGGGGAGCTGTTTTTT
size: few; D: NA; V: TRBV19; J: TRBJ2-1; CDR3: CASKARDYNEQFF; DNA: TGTGCCAGTAAAGCGAGGGATTACAATGAGCAGTTCTTC
size: NA; D: TRBD2; V: TRBV28; J: TRBJ2-5; CDR3: CASSRTSGVQETQYF; DNA: TGTGCCAGCAGCCGGACTAGCGGGGTCCAAGAGACCCAGTACTTC
size: few; D: NA; V: TRBV7-6; J: TRBJ2-3; CDR3: CASSLNWLAKTDTQYF; DNA: TGTGCCAGCAGCTTAAATTGGCTAGCGAAGACAGATACGCAGTATTTT
size: NA; D: TRBD2; V: TRBV5-4; J: TRBJ2-3; CDR3: CASSLDVRGGSTDTQYF; DNA: TGTGCCAGCAGCTTGGACGTGCGGGGGGGTAGCACAGATACGCAGTATTTT
size: NA; D: TRBD2; V: TRBV4-1; J: TRBJ2-2; CDR3: CASSQRGLAAGELFF; DNA: TGCGCCAGCAGCCAAAGGGGACTAGCGGCCGGGGAGCTGTTTTTT
size: NA; D: NA; V: TRBV27; J: TRBJ1-3; CDR3: CASSFRDLGNTIYF; DNA: TGTGCCAGCAGTTTTAGGGATCTTGGAAACACCATATATTTT
size: NA; D: TRBD1; V: TRBV19; J: TRBJ1-6; CDR3: CASSGKGARRSPLHF; DNA: TGTGCCAGTAGTGGGAAGGGGGCGCGACGGTCACCCCTCCACTTT
size: NA; D: NA; V: TRBV7-9; J: TRBJ2-2; CDR3: CASGLLGGPTGELFF; DNA: TGTGCCAGCGGCCTTCTCGGCGGGCCCACCGGGGAGCTGTTTTTT
size: NA; D: TRBD2; V: TRBV19; J: TRBJ2-2; CDR3: CASSPRAPGLAGQTGELFF; DNA: TGTGCCAGTAGTCCGCGGGCCCCAGGACTAGCGGGACAGACCGGGGAGCTGTTTTTT
size: NA; D: NA; V: TRBV5-1; J: TRBJ1-4; CDR3: CASKKGRQEKLFF; DNA: TGCGCCAGCAAAAAAGGGCGTCAGGAAAAACTGTTTTTT
size: few; D: NA; V: TRBV29-1; J: TRBJ2-4; CDR3: CSVESNRGWVYF; DNA: TGCAGCGTTGAAAGTAACCGGGGTTGGGTTTACTTC
size: few; D: TRBD1; V: TRBV6-1; J: TRBJ1-1; CDR3: CASSVTGGYTEAFF; DNA: TGTGCCAGCAGTGTGACAGGGGGCTACACTGAAGCTTTCTTT
size: NA; D: NA; V: TRBV7-2; J: TRBJ1-5; CDR3: CASSLGQHSNQPQHF; DNA: TGTGCCAGCAGTCTCGGACAGCATAGCAATCAGCCCCAGCATTTT
size: few; D: NA; V: TRBV5-1; J: TRBJ2-5; CDR3: CASTDLETQYF; DNA: TGCGCCAGCACCGATTTGGAGACCCAGTACTTC
size: few; D: NA; V: TRBV29-1; J: TRBJ1-4; CDR3: CSVEGRANEKLFF; DNA: TGCAGCGTTGAGGGTCGGGCTAATGAAAAACTGTTTTTT
size: NA; D: TRBD2; V: TRBV19; J: TRBJ2-4; CDR3: CASSPGTSGRGNIQYF; DNA: TGTGCCAGTAGTCCCGGGACTAGCGGGCGTGGGAACATTCAGTACTTC
size: NA; D: NA; V: TRBV6-6; J: TRBJ2-7; CDR3: CASSYSDRSHEQYF; DNA: TGTGCCAGCAGTTATTCCGACAGGTCCCACGAGCAGTACTTC
size: NA; D: NA; V: TRBV25-1; J: TRBJ2-3; CDR3: CASSLSSYPDTQYF; DNA: TGTGCCAGCAGTTTGTCTAGCTATCCAGATACGCAGTATTTT
size: NA; D: TRBD1; V: TRBV7-9; J: TRBJ1-5; CDR3: CASSQGGRGSRPQHF; DNA: TGTGCCAGCAGCCAGGGGGGCAGGGGAAGTAGGCCCCAGCATTTT
size: NA; D: NA; V: TRBV28; J: TRBJ2-7; CDR3: CASSFKGAGGHEQYF; DNA: TGTGCCAGCAGTTTTAAAGGGGCAGGGGGGCACGAGCAGTACTTC
size: few; D: NA; V: TRBV5-4; J: TRBJ1-1; CDR3: CASSTDMNTEAFF; DNA: TGTGCCAGCAGCACCGACATGAACACTGAAGCTTTCTTT
size: NA; D: NA; V: TRBV7-3; J: TRBJ2-3; CDR3: CASSSSPGDTQYF; DNA: TGTGCCAGCAGCTCCTCTCCCGGGGATACGCAGTATTTT
size: NA; D: TRBD1; V: TRBV5-1; J: TRBJ1-4; CDR3: CASSTLGGQGNEKLFF; DNA: TGCGCCAGCAGCACTTTGGGAGGACAGGGAAATGAAAAACTGTTTTTT
size: NA; D: TRBD1; V: TRBV9; J: TRBJ1-4; CDR3: CASSVSPGGNEKLFF; DNA: TGTGCCAGCAGCGTAAGTCCAGGGGGAAACGAAAAACTGTTTTTT
size: once; D: NA; V: TRBV28; J: TRBJ1-5; CDR3: CASSMGSRGILYPQHF; DNA: TGTGCCAGCAGTATGGGGAGTAGGGGGATCTTGTATCCCCAGCATTTT
size: NA; D: TRBD1; V: TRBV27; J: TRBJ2-7; CDR3: CASSSWAGTVWDIGSYEQYF; DNA: TGTGCCAGCAGTTCATGGGCCGGGACAGTCTGGGATATTGGTAGCTACGAGCAGTACTTC
size: NA; D: TRBD2; V: TRBV9; J: TRBJ2-1; CDR3: CASSVTAAGGPYNEQFF; DNA: TGTGCCAGCAGCGTTACCGCAGCGGGGGGGCCCTACAATGAGCAGTTCTTC
size: NA; D: TRBD1; V: TRBV7-2; J: TRBJ1-2; CDR3: CASRWDSDYGYTF; DNA: TGTGCCAGCCGGTGGGACAGTGACTATGGCTACACCTTC
size: NA; D: NA; V: TRBV4-1; J: TRBJ2-4; CDR3: CASSQDDPVWGKNIQYF; DNA: TGCGCCAGCAGCCAAGATGACCCTGTCTGGGGGAAAAACATTCAGTACTTC
size: once; D: TRBD2; V: TRBV6-1; J: TRBJ2-5; CDR3: CASSSGGVGETQYF; DNA: TGTGCCAGCAGTAGCGGGGGCGTAGGCGAGACCCAGTACTTC